A selection of T cell receptor beta chains follows, all from one sample in a study of T cell responses to AZD1222 COVID-19 vaccine. Sequencing was performed with immunoSEQ multiplex PCR; in TCRdb, only in-frame clones are kept and a portion is missing. The data hold 60,000 to 75,000 clones, with roughly 87% observed a single time. This specimen was peripheral blood, taken 28 days after the second AZD1222 dose. The receptors originated from an adult who received the AZD1222 COVID-19 vaccine. Each CDR3 is given with its conserved first and last residue. The order of the fields is J gene, V gene, CDR3 protein.

>TRBJ2-3|TRBV21-1
CAGLGATDTQYF
>TRBJ2-3|TRBV4-2
CASRLKLGTPTDTQYF
>TRBJ2-3|TRBV7-9
CASSLVLAGVPSTDTQYF
>TRBJ1-1|TRBV29-1
CSVQGQGRTEAFF
>TRBJ2-7|TRBV2
CATQGGASYEQYF
>TRBJ1-3|TRBV7-9
CASSLVTGNTIYF
>TRBJ2-7|TRBV6-2/TRBV6-3
CASRYGSGRYEQYF
>TRBJ2-7|TRBV27
CASRLNPLGLGQNYEQYF
>TRBJ2-5|TRBV27
CASSGRDTGVETQYF
>TRBJ2-7|TRBV11-3
CASSAGDRGPYEQYF
>TRBJ1-2|TRBV2
CASTQTGRGGYTF
>TRBJ2-3|TRBV11-3
CASSRTDTQYF
>TRBJ1-4|TRBV6-5
CASRLTGNNEKLFF
>TRBJ1-1|TRBV15
CATSHSTNTEAFF
>TRBJ2-3|TRBV5-1
CASKNPSTDTQYF
>TRBJ1-1|TRBV29-1
CSVERLRNTEAFF
>TRBJ1-1|TRBV19
CASSLGQGIMNTEAFF
>TRBJ1-2|TRBV5-5
CASRYGQGGFGYTF
>TRBJ1-3|TRBV10-1
CASRNRTRSLSSGGNTIYF
>TRBJ1-1|TRBV19
CASSIGGGEGEAFF
>TRBJ2-4|TRBV11-3
CASSQGTLQYF
>TRBJ2-1|TRBV20-1
CSARDLHEQFF
>TRBJ1-5|TRBV6-2/TRBV6-3
CASSYSGGNQPQHF
>TRBJ2-7|TRBV10-3
CAISGGRGEGLGEQYF
>TRBJ2-7|TRBV5-1
CASSLGSGAYEQYF
>TRBJ2-1|TRBV7-2
CASSLGGSGRRGYNEQFF
>TRBJ2-3|TRBV4-3
CASSQVAVSTDTQYF
>TRBJ2-3|TRBV5-5
CASSFRLAQSTDTQYF
>TRBJ2-2|TRBV4-2
CASSQEGVTSGTGELFF
>TRBJ1-1|TRBV5-1
CASSSTTVRNTEAFF
>TRBJ2-1|TRBV15
CATSYLGTSGKFEQFF
>TRBJ2-1|TRBV13
CASSPSGVAGARGNEQFF
>TRBJ2-7|TRBV11-3
CASSPPGQGYEQYF
>TRBJ1-2|TRBV28
CASSLGVTGGNYGYTF
>TRBJ2-2|TRBV2
CASSEAPTDNTGELFF
>TRBJ2-2|TRBV7-2
CASSPVRTGELFF